This TCR beta chain appears in the sequencing data of a study of cytomegalovirus exposure and HLA in healthy donors. In the case of this clone: What it recognizes is unknown.

13 Jbeta primers and 60 Vbeta primers were used for the PCR. Sequenced by immunoSEQ multiplex PCR; TCRdb stores in-frame clones only, minus some. The sample has about 140,000 clones, 87% seen once; the top ten hold around 5.2%. Notes on the study in general: Through in vitro validation, a few CMV-associated chains were shown to be specific for CMV antigens. In all likelihood, a cluster of highly shared sequence variants was a sequencing artifact. Rates of TCR association differed by HLA locus in a later analysis, with DRB1 highest and HLA-C lowest.

The germline gives CDR1 MDHEN, CDR2 SYDVKM. Between the trimmed V and J ends, which lost 5 bases and 3 bases, there was a span of 32 bases. The CDR3 length is 20 residues. The sequencing sample was made of PBMCs. This sequence was found in a woman aged 30 to 39 in good health and CMV-seronegative. The rearrangement uses TRBV28 and TRBJ2-7; tentative D call: TRBD1 (6 bases). DNA of the CDR3: TGTGCCAGCAGTGGGGGCCTCGGGCCAACAGGGTATGGGGGATACTACGAGCAGTACTTC. It specifies CASSGGLGPTGYGGYYEQYF.